Following are 20 T cell receptor beta chains from one sample sequenced in a study of T cell changes during pregnancy in multiple sclerosis. TCRdb's copy holds only in-frame clones and misses some; the assay was immunoSEQ multiplex PCR. The profile shows approximately 44,000 clones, approximately 92% of them singletons. Material: CD4+ T cells from peripheral blood mononuclear cells, obtained in the first trimester of pregnancy. All receptors come from a female donor with multiple sclerosis, enrolled in a pregnancy study.

The gene calls are TRBV9 and TRBJ1-2; 9 bases line up with TRBD1. Germline CDR1 is SGDLS and CDR2 is YYNGEE. With 0 bases clipped from V and 2 bases from J, the junction kept 8 bases outside the gene matches. The CDR3 has 17 amino acids. CDR3 nucleotides: TGTGCCAGCAGCGTAGGCGGGACAGGGAAAGGCAACTATGGCTACACCTTC. Protein sequence: CASSVGGTGKGNYGYTF.

V and J are TRBV11-3 and TRBJ2-2; 8 positions match TRBD1. With 10 bases clipped from V and 1 base from J, the junction kept 2 bases outside the gene matches. The CDR3 is made up of 13 amino acids. CDR1 SGHNT and CDR2 YENEEA come from the germline V gene. The CDR3 is CATGTGNTGELFF. The DNA for the CDR3 is TGTGCCACCGGGACAGGGAACACCGGGGAGCTGTTTTTT.

J is TRBJ2-7 and V is TRBV6-4, with 9 bases identical to TRBD1. The CDR3 totals 17 residues. V lost 3 bases and J lost 3; bases outside the gene matches: 12. Germline lookup yields CDR1 MRHNA and CDR2 SNTAGT. The CDR3 bases are TGTGCCAGCAGTGATTGGCTCCGGGGACAGGGAAACTACGAGCAGTACTTC. Translating it yields CASSDWLRGQGNYEQYF.

CDR3 sequence reads: CASSETIYTGQPQHF. CDR3 DNA sequence: TGTGCCAGCAGCGAAACAATCTACACGGGACAGCCCCAGCATTTT. V and J are TRBV6-1 and TRBJ1-5; D uncertain. The germline V gene has CDR1 MNHNS and CDR2 SASEGT. CDR3 length: 15 amino acids. V was cut by 6 bases and J by 7 bases, with 19 bases left in between.

The chain carries TRBV28 and TRBJ2-1; 10 positions agree with TRBD2. Looked up from germline, CDR1 is MDHEN and CDR2 is SYDVKM. The V segment lost 2 bases and the J segment 2 bases; nucleotides outside the gene matches: 12. The CDR3 extends over 19 amino acids. CDR3 sequence: CASSLGLAGVVGPYNEQFF. For the CDR3, the DNA is TGTGCCAGCAGTTTAGGGCTAGCGGGAGTCGTTGGTCCCTACAATGAGCAGTTCTTC.

The genes are TRBV7-2 and TRBJ2-6, with 9 nucleotides matching TRBD1. V gave up 3 bases and J gave up 3 bases; unmatched junction bases: 9. CDR1 is SGHTA, CDR2 FQGNSA, per germline. There are 18 residues in the CDR3. The CDR3 loop is CASSFNRGRFFGANVLTF. As DNA, the CDR3 is TGTGCCAGCAGCTTCAACAGGGGGCGCTTCTTTGGGGCCAACGTCCTGACTTTC.

The CDR3 DNA sequence: TGTGCCAGCTCACCAGGGAGGGCCTCAGATACGCAGTATTTT. The encoded protein is CASSPGRASDTQYF. This chain uses TRBV18 with TRBJ2-3; TRBD2 aligns across 7 bases. Germline CDR1 KGHSH, CDR2 LQKENI. This CDR3 region has 14 residues. Unmatched junction bases numbered 3, after V lost 2 bases and J lost 4 bases.

V is TRBV27 and J is TRBJ1-1; unclear D gene. CDR3 length equals 14 residues. Trimming shortened V by 2 bases and J by 10 bases, and 17 bases separated the two germline ends. Germline V gene data show CDR1 as MNHEY and CDR2 as SMNVEV (reference sequence). The CDR3 coding sequence is TGTGCCAGCAGTTTAGGACGGGGTAGCTTCGGAGCTTTCTTT. Its protein is CASSLGRGSFGAFF.

The chain joins TRBV6-4 to TRBJ2-1; tentatively, D is TRBD2 (6 bases). V lost 4 bases to trimming and J lost 9 bases, with 19 bases between them. The CDR3 contains 15 residues. Germline values: CDR1 MRHNA, CDR2 SNTAGT. CDR3 nucleotides: TGTGCCAGCAGTGCCCTCCCTGTGGCCGGGAGTGAGCAGTTCTTC. Its protein is CASSALPVAGSEQFF.

The rearrangement uses TRBV7-2 and TRBJ1-3; the D gene is possibly TRBD1 (6 bases). CDR1 is SGHTA and CDR2 is FQGNSA in the germline V gene. The CDR3 totals 16 residues. V was cut by 5 bases and J by 1 base, with 15 bases left in between. CDR3 DNA: TGTGCCAGCAGCCCACAGGGTAGGACTTCTGGAAACACCATATATTTT. Residues: CASSPQGRTSGNTIYF.

The chain uses TRBV9 and TRBJ2-7; possible D gene TRBD2, 5 bases. The CDR3 extends over 13 amino acids. Germline CDR1 SGDLS, CDR2 YYNGEE. Trimming removed 0 bases at V and 6 bases at J, with 10 bases between. The chain's CDR3 is CASSVDAGGEQYF. Written as DNA, the CDR3 is TGTGCCAGCAGCGTAGACGCTGGAGGCGAGCAGTACTTC.

V gene TRBV10-3 combines with J gene TRBJ1-5; the D gene is possibly TRBD1 (5 bases). V dropped 2 bases and J dropped 4 bases, with 12 bases sitting between them. CDR3 length: 15 residues. The germline V gene has CDR1 ENHRY and CDR2 SYGVKD. The CDR3 spells CAISELAGRNQPQHF. The CDR3, as DNA: TGTGCCATCAGTGAGCTCGCAGGGCGTAATCAGCCCCAGCATTTT.

On this clone itself: The germline gene is not matched at one end of the junction; a read error may be the cause. This sequence joins TRBV20-1 and TRBJ1-2, with a tentative D call TRBD1 (6 bases). The V gene's germline CDR1 is DFQATT and CDR2 SNEGSKA (reference sequence). This CDR3 is built from 11 residues. The CDR3 region has the DNA TGCAGTGCTAGGCCTAACCGGGACATCGTCTTC. This codes for CSARPNRDIVF.

CDR3 DNA: TGTGCCAGCAGCTTCAGCGGGAGCCCTGCCCCTGAGCAGTTCTTC. This gives the protein CASSFSGSPAPEQFF. The chain is built from TRBV11-3 and TRBJ2-1; 8 bases are a match to TRBD2. CDR3 size: 15 residues. With V trimmed by 3 bases and J by 9 bases, 10 bases remained unmatched. The germline V gene encodes CDR1 SGHNT and CDR2 YENEEA. Full variable domain (remainder filled in from reference TRBV11-3 and TRBJ2-1): EAGVVQSPRYKIIEKKQPVAFWCNPISGHNTLYWYLQNLGQGPELLIRYENEEAVDDSQLPKDRFSAERLKGVDSTLKIQPAELGDSAVYLCASSFSGSPAPEQFFGPGTRLTVL.

This clone was detected once. This chain links TRBV5-6 with TRBJ2-3; TRBD2 aligns across 13 bases. Losses at the gene ends were 0 bases for V and 5 bases for J; bases not matched to a gene: 9. CDR1 is SGHDT, CDR2 YYEEEE, per germline. The CDR3 has 18 amino acids. CDR3 sequence reads: CASSLARTSGSWGDTQYF. The CDR3 nucleotides are TGTGCCAGCAGCTTGGCCCGGACTAGCGGGAGTTGGGGAGATACGCAGTATTTT.

The V gene is TRBV29-1, the J gene TRBJ1-2; D possibly corresponds to TRBD1 (5 bases). The CDR3 spans 13 residues. The ends were cut back, 0 bases at V and 8 bases at J, with 13 bases in the middle. Germline assignment: CDR1 SQVTM and CDR2 ANQGSEA. The CDR3 protein is CSVEEAGRVGYTF. In DNA form, the CDR3 reads TGCAGCGTTGAAGAAGCAGGGAGGGTAGGCTACACCTTC.

This chain's CDR3 is CASSQALAALPYNEQFF. The CDR3 nucleotides are TGTGCCAGCAGCCAAGCACTAGCGGCCCTTCCCTACAATGAGCAGTTCTTC. The rearrangement links TRBV4-2 to TRBJ2-1; 8 nucleotides agree with TRBD2. Per the germline V gene, CDR1 is LGHNA and CDR2 is YNFKEQ. The CDR3 is 17 residues long. The trim removed 1 base at V and 2 bases at J, leaving 7 bases unmatched.

The rearrangement uses TRBV28 and TRBJ2-4; D is possibly TRBD2 (6 bases). The CDR3 spans 15 residues. V was trimmed by 3 bases and J by 8 bases, leaving 17 bases between them. Germline assignment: CDR1 MDHEN and CDR2 SYDVKM. CDR3 in amino acids: CASSFGAGRQYIQYF. The CDR3 coding sequence is TGTGCCAGCAGTTTTGGGGCAGGGAGGCAATACATTCAGTACTTC.

CDR3: CASSPIRGPGYNEQFF. For the CDR3, the DNA is TGTGCCAGCAGCCCTATCAGGGGGCCGGGATACAATGAGCAGTTCTTC. The chain employs TRBV28 and TRBJ2-1; 8 bases are a match to TRBD1. V shed 6 bases and J 4 bases; nucleotides not matched to a gene: 11. The CDR3 covers 16 residues. From germline, CDR1 is MDHEN and CDR2 SYDVKM.

The V and J genes are TRBV6-1 and TRBJ2-1; 12 nucleotides match TRBD2. The J segment lost 8 bases and the V segment lost 4 bases, leaving 6 bases of the junction unmatched. The germline gives CDR1 MNHNS, CDR2 SASEGT. The CDR3 consists of 15 residues. The CDR3 loop is CASSGRTSGTYEQFF. CDR3 in DNA: TGTGCCAGCAGTGGCCGGACTAGCGGGACTTATGAGCAGTTCTTC.